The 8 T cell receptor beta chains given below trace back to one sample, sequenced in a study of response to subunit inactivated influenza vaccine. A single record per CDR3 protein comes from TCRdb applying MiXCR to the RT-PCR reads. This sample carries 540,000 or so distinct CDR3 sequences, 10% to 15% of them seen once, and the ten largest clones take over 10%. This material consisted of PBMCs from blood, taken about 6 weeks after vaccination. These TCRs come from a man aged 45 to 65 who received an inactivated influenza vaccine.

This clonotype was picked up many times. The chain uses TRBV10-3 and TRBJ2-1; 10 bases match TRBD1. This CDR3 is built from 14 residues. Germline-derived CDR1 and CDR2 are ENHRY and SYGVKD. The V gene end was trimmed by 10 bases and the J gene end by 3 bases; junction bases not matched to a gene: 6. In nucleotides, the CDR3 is TGTGCCACCCGGGACAGGGGATTCTACAATGAGCAGTTCTTC. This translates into CATRDRGFYNEQFF.

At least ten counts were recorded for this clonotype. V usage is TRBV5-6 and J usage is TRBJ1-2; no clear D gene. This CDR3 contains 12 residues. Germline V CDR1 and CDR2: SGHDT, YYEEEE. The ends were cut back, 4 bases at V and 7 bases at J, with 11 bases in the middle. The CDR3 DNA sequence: TGTGCCAGCAGCCCTGGGGTTGGTGGCTACACCTTC. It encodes CASSPGVGGYTF.

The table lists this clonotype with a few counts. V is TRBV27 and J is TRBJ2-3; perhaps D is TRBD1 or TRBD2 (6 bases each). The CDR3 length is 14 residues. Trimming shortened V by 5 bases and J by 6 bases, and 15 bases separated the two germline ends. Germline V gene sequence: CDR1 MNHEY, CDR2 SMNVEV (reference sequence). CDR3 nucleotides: TGTGCCAGCAGTCCTAGGAGAGGGGGGGATACGCAGTATTTT. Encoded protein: CASSPRRGGDTQYF.

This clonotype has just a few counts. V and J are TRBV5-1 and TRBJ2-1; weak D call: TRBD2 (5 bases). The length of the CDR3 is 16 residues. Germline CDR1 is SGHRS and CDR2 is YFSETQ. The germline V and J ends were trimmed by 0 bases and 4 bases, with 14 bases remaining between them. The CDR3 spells CASSLASAPGYNEQFF. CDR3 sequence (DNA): TGCGCCAGCAGCTTGGCCAGTGCCCCGGGGTACAATGAGCAGTTCTTC.

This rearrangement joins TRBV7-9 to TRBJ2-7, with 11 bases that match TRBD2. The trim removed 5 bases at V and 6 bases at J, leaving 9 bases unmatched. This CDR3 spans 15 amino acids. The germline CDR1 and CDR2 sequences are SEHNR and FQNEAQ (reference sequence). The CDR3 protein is CASSQTTSGASEQYF. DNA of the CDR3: TGTGCCAGCAGCCAGACGACTAGCGGGGCTTCCGAGCAGTACTTC.

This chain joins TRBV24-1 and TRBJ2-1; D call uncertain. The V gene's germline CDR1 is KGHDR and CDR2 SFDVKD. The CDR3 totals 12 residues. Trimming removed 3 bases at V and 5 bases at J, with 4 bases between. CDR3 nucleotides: TGTGCCACCAGTGATAGGGACAATGAGCAGTTCTTC. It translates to CATSDRDNEQFF.

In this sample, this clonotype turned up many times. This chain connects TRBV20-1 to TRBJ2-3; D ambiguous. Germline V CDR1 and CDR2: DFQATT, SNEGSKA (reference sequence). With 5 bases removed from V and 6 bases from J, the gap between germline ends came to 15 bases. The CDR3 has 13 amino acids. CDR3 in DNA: TGCAGTGCTCCTCCCTTAACATCCGATACGCAGTATTTT. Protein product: CSAPPLTSDTQYF.

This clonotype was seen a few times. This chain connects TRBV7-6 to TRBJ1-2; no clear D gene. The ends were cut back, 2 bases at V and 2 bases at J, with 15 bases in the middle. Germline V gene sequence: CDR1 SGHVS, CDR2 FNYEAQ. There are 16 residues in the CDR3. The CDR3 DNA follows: TGTGCCAGCAGCTTAAGCGAGGGTTTCGGAAACTATGGCTACACCTTC. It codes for CASSLSEGFGNYGYTF.